This T cell receptor beta chain was sequenced during a study of blood T cells in healthy people across ages. On this clonotype itself: What it recognizes is unknown.

Germline V gene sequence: CDR1 LGHDT, CDR2 YNNKEL (reference sequence). V shed 3 bases and J 2 bases; nucleotides not matched to a gene: 6. The CDR3 is made up of 15 amino acids. Primers used in a second PCR of roughly 7 to 11 cycles were a sample-barcoded 5' primer and a J-beta primer mix. Each cDNA molecule was tagged by a template-switch adaptor that had 12 random nucleotides. One entry per CDR3 protein, called by TCRdb with MiXCR from the 5' RACE reads. The sample holds some 1.8 million distinct CDR3 sequences, approximately 40% seen once. Per sample, at least 6 micrograms of total RNA were extracted. Study-wide results and caveats: Both higher diversity and more naive CD4+ cells marked long-lived donors when set against aged donors. No one knew whether donors had CMV, which possibly confounded expanded clonotype changes.

The source of this sequence is a human donor in good health. This rearrangement joins TRBV3-1 to TRBJ2-5; TRBD1 agrees at 7 bases. Sequencing used blood. The CDR3 region is CASSHRDSGQETQYF. CDR3 bases: TGTGCCAGCAGCCACCGGGACAGTGGACAAGAGACCCAGTACTTC.